This T cell receptor beta chain was captured by sequencing in a study of control samples from healthy donors and cancer patients. The CDR3 has 18 amino acids. The V and J ends lost 6 bases and 0 bases respectively, with 24 bases between them. Germline loops: CDR1 SGHRS, CDR2 YFSETQ. Libraries were prepared by immunoSEQ multiplex PCR; TCRdb keeps only in-frame clonotypes and omits some of them. The sample has about 63,000 clones, about 82% seen once. The chain recombines TRBV5-1 with TRBJ1-2, with D perhaps matching TRBD1 (5 bases). This clonotype was sampled from a man aged 40-55 years in good health. The specimen was blood. CDR3 sequence reads: CASTLGDQGYLPNYGYTF. The CDR3 region has the DNA TGCGCCAGCACTCTGGGGGACCAGGGTTACCTCCCTAACTATGGCTACACCTTC.